This entry lists 27 T cell receptor beta chains sequenced from one sample in a study of radiation and T cells in renal cell carcinoma. The treatment was: treatment-naive control, cytoreductive nephrectomy. Clones were sequenced by immunoSEQ multiplex PCR, and TCRdb holds only the in-frame ones, with some missing. The sample includes thousands of clones, around three fifths of them seen just once. The specimen was tumor tissue, collected from a patient whose treatment was nephrectomy without radiotherapy. These TCRs come from a woman aged 70-85 years with renal cell carcinoma.

This chain uses TRBV5-1 with TRBJ2-7; 14 bases fit TRBD2. Germline V CDR1 and CDR2: SGHRS, YFSETQ. Unmatched junction bases numbered 10, after V lost 4 bases and J lost 7 bases. The CDR3 is made up of 16 amino acids. In nucleotides, the CDR3 is TGCGCCAGCAGCACCGGGACTAGCGGGGGACCCTCGGAGCAGTACTTC. It yields the protein CASSTGTSGGPSEQYF.

This chain connects TRBV6-6 to TRBJ2-1; 11 nucleotides agree with TRBD1. Germline values: CDR1 MNHNY, CDR2 SVGAGI (reference sequence). With V trimmed by 7 bases and J by 4 bases, 6 bases remained unmatched. The CDR3 is made up of 15 amino acids. CDR3 nucleotide sequence: TGTGCCAGCACCCCTGGGACAGGGGGTTACAATGAGCAGTTCTTC. Residues: CASTPGTGGYNEQFF.

This chain connects TRBV9 to TRBJ2-7, with D possibly being TRBD2 (5 bases). CDR1 is SGDLS, CDR2 YYNGEE, per germline. Deletions cut 0 bases from V and 3 bases from J, with 10 bases between. The CDR3 contains 14 residues. DNA for the CDR3: TGTGCCAGCAGCGTAGCATACGGAGGCTACGAGCAGTACTTC. Amino acid sequence: CASSVAYGGYEQYF.

V is TRBV5-5 and J is TRBJ2-3; 9 nucleotides match TRBD1. The CDR3 covers 15 residues. Germline trimming cut 4 bases from V and 4 bases from J; bases unmatched to any gene: 7. In germline, CDR1 is SGHKS, CDR2 YYEKEE (reference sequence). The CDR3 DNA sequence: TGTGCCAGCAGCCCCCGGGACAGGGAAGCAGATACGCAGTATTTT. This encodes CASSPRDREADTQYF.

V and J are TRBV5-6 and TRBJ1-6; D is unclear. Germline values: CDR1 SGHDT, CDR2 YYEEEE. This CDR3 has 14 residues. V was trimmed by 0 bases and J by 7 bases, leaving 8 bases between them. The CDR3 reads CASSLGEKNSPLHF. The CDR3 DNA reads as TGTGCCAGCAGCTTGGGGGAGAAGAATTCACCCCTCCACTTT.

The gene calls are TRBV2 and TRBJ2-3; TRBD2 agrees at 9 bases. V was clipped by 8 bases and J by 2 bases; unmatched bases: 8. The CDR3 has 15 residues. CDR1 is SNHLY, CDR2 FYNNEI, per germline. CDR3 region: CASRGASGATDTQYF. The DNA of the CDR3 is TGTGCCAGCCGCGGGGCTAGCGGGGCCACAGATACGCAGTATTTT. Filled out from reference TRBV2 and TRBJ2-3, the complete variable domain reads EPEVTQTPSHQVTQMGQEVILRCVPISNHLYFYWYRQILGQKVEFLVSFYNNEISEKSEIFDDQFSVERPDGSNFTLKIRSTKLEDSAMYFCASRGASGATDTQYFGPGTRLTVL.

The rearrangement joins TRBV19 to TRBJ1-5; D not resolved. The CDR3 covers 15 residues. V shed 2 bases and J shed 0 bases, with 8 bases lying between them. CDR1 LNHDA and CDR2 SQIVND come from the germline V gene (reference sequence). CDR3 coding DNA: TGTGCCAGTAGTATACTCCGGCCTAGCAATCAGCCCCAGCATTTT. This sequence encodes CASSILRPSNQPQHF.

This rearrangement joins TRBV5-8 to TRBJ2-5; D is undetermined. Germline V CDR1 and CDR2: SGHTS, YDEGEE. Deletions cut 0 bases from V and 5 bases from J, with 8 bases between. This CDR3 contains 13 residues. The CDR3 sequence is CASSLATRETQYF. As DNA, the CDR3 is TGTGCCAGCAGCTTGGCCACTCGGGAGACCCAGTACTTC.

V is TRBV5-1 and J is TRBJ2-7; D remains unclear. CDR1 is SGHRS and CDR2 is YFSETQ in the germline V gene. Trimming took 4 bases from V and 2 from J, leaving 13 bases between them. The CDR3 runs to 14 residues. This chain's CDR3 is CASSHAEQTYEQYF. The CDR3 nucleotides read TGCGCCAGCAGCCATGCGGAACAAACCTACGAGCAGTACTTC.

This clone was recorded only once. The V gene is TRBV7-2, the J gene TRBJ1-2; 8 bases are a match to TRBD1. Trimming removed 1 base from V and 8 bases from J; junction bases left unmatched: 6. Germline V gives CDR1 SGHTA, CDR2 FQGNSA. This CDR3 is 14 amino acids long. The CDR3 nucleotides are TGTGCCAGCAGCTTAGAGCCCAGGGGGCAGGGCTACACCTTC. Translation: CASSLEPRGQGYTF.

This clone was counted a few times. The chain joins TRBV5-1 to TRBJ1-1; tentative D call: TRBD1 (6 bases). V was pared by 3 bases and J by 7 bases, with 16 bases between. The length of the CDR3 is 14 residues. Germline lookup yields CDR1 SGHRS and CDR2 YFSETQ. The DNA for the CDR3 is TGCGCCAGCAGCTATTCTACAGGGTGGGGTGAAGCTTTCTTT. Protein: CASSYSTGWGEAFF.

This clone has more than one count but fewer than ten. This chain joins TRBV6-5 and TRBJ2-5; D is ambiguous. The ends were cut back, 6 bases at V and 3 bases at J, with 14 bases in the middle. CDR3 length: 14 residues. The V gene's germline CDR1 is MNHEY and CDR2 SVGAGI. CDR3 sequence: CASSSPQAEETQYF. In DNA form, the CDR3 reads TGTGCCAGCAGCTCCCCGCAGGCCGAAGAGACCCAGTACTTC.

This clone was observed a handful of times. The chain combines TRBV7-9 with TRBJ1-4, with 8 bases fitting TRBD1. The germline gives CDR1 SEHNR, CDR2 FQNEAQ (reference sequence). Trimming removed 5 bases from V and 8 bases from J; junction bases left unmatched: 7. The CDR3 is 14 residues long. CDR3 residues: CASSLDREQEKLFF. The DNA of the CDR3 is TGTGCCAGCAGCCTGGACAGGGAACAAGAAAAACTGTTTTTT.

The chain combines TRBV5-4 with TRBJ2-1, with 7 positions matching TRBD1. This CDR3 spans 13 amino acids. The V gene's germline CDR1 is SGHNT and CDR2 YYREEE (reference sequence). The V segment lost 4 bases and the J segment 8 bases; nucleotides outside the gene matches: 6. The CDR3: CASSVDRADEQFF. The DNA of the CDR3 is TGTGCCAGCAGCGTTGACAGGGCCGATGAGCAGTTCTTC.

The rearrangement uses TRBV7-2 and TRBJ1-6; no firm D call. V shed 5 bases and J shed 8 bases, with 16 bases lying between them. Germline assignment: CDR1 SGHTA and CDR2 FQGNSA. CDR3 length: 15 amino acids. The CDR3 DNA sequence: TGTGCCAGCAGCCAAACCGGGAGCCCTGATTCACCCCTCCACTTT. It is translated as CASSQTGSPDSPLHF.

The gene calls are TRBV5-4 and TRBJ1-6; D is undetermined. Trimming left V 3 bases short and J 9 bases short, with 7 bases between. Germline V gene data show CDR1 as SGHNT and CDR2 as YYREEE (reference sequence). The CDR3 runs to 12 residues. CDR3 amino acids: CASSSMTSPLHF. The CDR3 DNA reads TGTGCCAGCAGCTCGATGACTTCACCCCTCCACTTT. Using reference TRBV5-4 and TRBJ1-6 for the parts outside the CDR3, the full variable domain is ETGVTQSPTHLIKTRGQQVTLRCSSQSGHNTVSWYQQALGQGPQFIFQYYREEENGRGNFPPRFSGLQFPNYSSELNVNALELDDSALYLCASSSMTSPLHFGNGTRLTVT.

V and J are TRBV9 and TRBJ2-1; TRBD2 agrees at 9 bases. J was trimmed by 10 bases and V by 0 bases; bases with no gene match: 8. The CDR3 contains 15 residues. Germline lookup yields CDR1 SGDLS and CDR2 YYNGEE. This CDR3 reads CASSVAGRGGLEQFF. In DNA, the CDR3 is TGTGCCAGCAGCGTAGCCGGGCGGGGGGGCCTCGAGCAGTTCTTC.

The rearrangement joins TRBV5-6 to TRBJ1-5, with D tentatively TRBD1 (6 bases). The CDR3 spans 15 residues. The germline V gene has CDR1 SGHDT and CDR2 YYEEEE. V was trimmed by 6 bases and J by 3 bases, leaving 16 bases between them. CDR3 DNA: TGTGCCAGCACGTACCGGGGGCCGGTCAATCAGCCCCAGCATTTT. It translates to CASTYRGPVNQPQHF. Based on the CDR3 plus reference TRBV5-6 and TRBJ1-5, the full variable domain is DAGVTQSPTHLIKTRGQQVTLRCSPKSGHDTVSWYQQALGQGPQFIFQYYEEEERQRGNFPDRFSGHQFPNYSSELNVNALLLGDSALYLCASTYRGPVNQPQHFGDGTRLSIL.

V usage is TRBV18 and J usage is TRBJ1-4; D might be TRBD1 (5 bases). Trimming removed 4 bases at V and 8 bases at J, with 11 bases between. The CDR3 extends over 13 amino acids. The germline CDR1 and CDR2 sequences are KGHSH and LQKENI. As DNA, the CDR3 is TGTGCCAGCTCACGCGAATCAGGGGAAAAACTGTTTTTT. This codes for CASSRESGEKLFF.

This clone came up once. The CDR3 sequence: CASSQVSGGTYNEQFF. DNA for the CDR3: TGTGCCAGCAGCCAAGTCAGTGGTGGGACTTACAATGAGCAGTTCTTC. V and J are TRBV4-2 and TRBJ2-1; a weak D match, TRBD2 (6 bases). CDR3 length equals 16 residues. Germline assignment: CDR1 LGHNA and CDR2 YNFKEQ. The ends were cut back, 1 base at V and 4 bases at J, with 14 bases in the middle.

The chain has TRBV5-1 and TRBJ1-4; a weak D match, TRBD1 (5 bases). The germline V gene encodes CDR1 SGHRS and CDR2 YFSETQ. The CDR3 length is 15 residues. Trimming removed 3 bases from V and 5 bases from J, with 14 bases in between. The CDR3 DNA reads as TGCGCCAGCAGCTCTACCGGGACGGGGAATGAAAAACTGTTTTTT. Translated, it gives CASSSTGTGNEKLFF.

This chain uses TRBV6-4 with TRBJ2-3; D unclear. The CDR3 is 13 amino acids. Per the germline V gene, CDR1 is MRHNA and CDR2 is SNTAGT. With 0 bases removed from V and 7 bases from J, the gap between germline ends came to 8 bases. CDR3 nucleotide sequence: TGTGCCAGCAGTGACTCAGCCGGGCATACGCAGTATTTT. It yields the protein CASSDSAGHTQYF.

As for this clone: This same CDR3 is encoded by further DNA sequences in the sample. The V gene is TRBV5-8, the J gene TRBJ1-2; D might be TRBD1 (5 bases). This CDR3 has 14 amino acids. Germline V CDR1 and CDR2: SGHTS, YDEGEE. V lost 1 base and J 3 bases, leaving 10 bases between the germline ends. CDR3 loop: CASSLRGSDYGYTF. The DNA for the CDR3 is TGTGCCAGCAGCTTGCGGGGGTCGGACTATGGCTACACCTTC.

A few counts support this clone. The rearrangement links TRBV5-1 to TRBJ1-1; D call uncertain. The V gene's germline CDR1 is SGHRS and CDR2 YFSETQ. CDR3 size: 15 residues. Deletions cut 1 base from V and 5 bases from J, with 15 bases between. DNA for the CDR3: TGCGCCAGCAGCTTGTTGTCCCAGGTTTTAACTGAAGCTTTCTTT. Amino acid sequence: CASSLLSQVLTEAFF.

The gene calls are TRBV27 and TRBJ1-1; D not certain. This CDR3 contains 13 residues. Trimming pared 1 base from V and 3 bases from J, leaving 6 bases between. In germline, CDR1 is MNHEY, CDR2 SMNVEV (reference sequence). CDR3 region: CASSLLDDTEAFF. The CDR3 coding sequence is TGTGCCAGCAGTTTATTGGACGACACTGAAGCTTTCTTT.

This chain links TRBV19 with TRBJ2-7; perhaps D is TRBD1 or TRBD2 (5 bases each). This CDR3 spans 13 amino acids. Germline V gene sequence: CDR1 LNHDA, CDR2 SQIVND (reference sequence). With 8 bases removed from V and 1 base from J, the gap between germline ends came to 12 bases. In DNA, the CDR3 is TGTGCCAGTGGCCGGGACGAGTCCTACGAGCAGTACTTC. Encoded protein: CASGRDESYEQYF.

This clone was seen once. The genes are TRBV5-1 and TRBJ2-1, with 9 bases identical to TRBD1. Per germline, CDR1 SGHRS and CDR2 YFSETQ. CDR3 length: 15 amino acids. The ends lost 3 bases at V and 9 bases at J; junction bases unmatched: 10. CDR3 sequence: CASSSGTGFSGEQFF. The CDR3 bases are TGCGCCAGCAGCTCGGGGACAGGGTTCTCTGGTGAGCAGTTCTTC.